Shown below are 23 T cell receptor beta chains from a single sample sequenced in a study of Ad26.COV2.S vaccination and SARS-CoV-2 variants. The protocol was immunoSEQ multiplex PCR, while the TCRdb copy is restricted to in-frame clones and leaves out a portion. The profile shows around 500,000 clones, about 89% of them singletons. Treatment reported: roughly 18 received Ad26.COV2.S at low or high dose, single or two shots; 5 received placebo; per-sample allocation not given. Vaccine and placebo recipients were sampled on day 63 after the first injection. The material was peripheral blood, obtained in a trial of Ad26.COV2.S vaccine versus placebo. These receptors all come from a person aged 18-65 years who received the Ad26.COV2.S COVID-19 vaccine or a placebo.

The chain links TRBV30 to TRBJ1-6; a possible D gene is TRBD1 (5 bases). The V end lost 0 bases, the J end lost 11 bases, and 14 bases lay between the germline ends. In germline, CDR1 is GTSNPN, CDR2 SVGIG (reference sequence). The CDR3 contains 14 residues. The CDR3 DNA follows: TGTGCCTGGAGTGTACCCGACAGAATAGCACCCCTCCACTTT. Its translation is CAWSVPDRIAPLHF.

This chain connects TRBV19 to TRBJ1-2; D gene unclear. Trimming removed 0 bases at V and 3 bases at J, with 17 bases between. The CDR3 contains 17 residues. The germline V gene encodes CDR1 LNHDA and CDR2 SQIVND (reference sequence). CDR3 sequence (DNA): TGTGCCAGTAGTATAGAAGGGCGGGAGCCCTTCTACTATGGCTACACCTTC. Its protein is CASSIEGREPFYYGYTF.

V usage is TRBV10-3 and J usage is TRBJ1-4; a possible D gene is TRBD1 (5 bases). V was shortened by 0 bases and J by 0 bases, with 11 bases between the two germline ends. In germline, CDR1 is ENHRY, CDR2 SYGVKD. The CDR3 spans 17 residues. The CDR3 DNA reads TGTGCCATCAGTGAGTCAGGGGACGGGTCAACTAATGAAAAACTGTTTTTT. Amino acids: CAISESGDGSTNEKLFF.

CDR3 bases: TGTGCCAGCAGCTGGACAGGGAGGGAGCAGTACTTC. Residues: CASSWTGREQYF. This chain uses TRBV7-3 with TRBJ2-7; 8 bases match TRBD1. Trimming took 4 bases from V and 7 from J; bases not matched to a gene: 3. CDR1 SGHTA and CDR2 FQGTGA come from the germline V gene. CDR3 size: 12 residues. The full variable domain, in which reference TRBV7-3 and TRBJ2-7 provide the parts outside the CDR3, is GAGVSQTPSNKVTEKGKYVELRCDPISGHTALYWYRQSLGQGPEFLIYFQGTGAADDSGLPNDRFFAVRPEGSVSTLKIQRTERGDSAVYLCASSWTGREQYFGPGTRLTVT.

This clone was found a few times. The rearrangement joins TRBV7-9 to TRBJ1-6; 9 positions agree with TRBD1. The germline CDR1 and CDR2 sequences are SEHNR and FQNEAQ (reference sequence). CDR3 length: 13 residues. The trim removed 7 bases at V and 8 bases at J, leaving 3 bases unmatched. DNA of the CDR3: TGTGCCAGCACCCGGACAGGGGATTCACCCCTCCACTTT. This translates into CASTRTGDSPLHF.

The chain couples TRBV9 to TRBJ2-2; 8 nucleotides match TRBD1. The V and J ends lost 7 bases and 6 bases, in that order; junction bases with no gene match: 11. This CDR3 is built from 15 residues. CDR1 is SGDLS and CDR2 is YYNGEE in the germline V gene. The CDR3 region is CASADQGAFAGELFF. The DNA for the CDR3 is TGTGCCAGCGCGGACCAGGGGGCTTTCGCCGGGGAGCTGTTTTTT.

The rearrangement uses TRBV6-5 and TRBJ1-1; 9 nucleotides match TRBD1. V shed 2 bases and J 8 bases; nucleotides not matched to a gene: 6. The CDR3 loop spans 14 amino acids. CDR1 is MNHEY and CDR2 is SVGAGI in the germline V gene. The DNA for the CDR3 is TGTGCCAGCAGTTACCCGGACAGGGGAAGGGAAGCTTTCTTT. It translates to CASSYPDRGREAFF.

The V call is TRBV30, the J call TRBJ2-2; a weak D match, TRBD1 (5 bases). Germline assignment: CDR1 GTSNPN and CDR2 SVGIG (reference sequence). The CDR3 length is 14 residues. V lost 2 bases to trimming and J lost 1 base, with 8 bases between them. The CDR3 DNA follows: TGTGCCTGGAGTCCAGGGCGGAACACCGGGGAGCTGTTTTTT. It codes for CAWSPGRNTGELFF.

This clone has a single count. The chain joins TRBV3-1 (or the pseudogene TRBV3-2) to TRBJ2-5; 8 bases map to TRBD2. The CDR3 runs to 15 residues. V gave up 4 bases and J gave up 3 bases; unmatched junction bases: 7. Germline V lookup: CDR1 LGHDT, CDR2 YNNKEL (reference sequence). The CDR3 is CASSPGLAPKETQYF. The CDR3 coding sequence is TGTGCCAGCAGCCCCGGACTAGCCCCCAAAGAGACCCAGTACTTC.

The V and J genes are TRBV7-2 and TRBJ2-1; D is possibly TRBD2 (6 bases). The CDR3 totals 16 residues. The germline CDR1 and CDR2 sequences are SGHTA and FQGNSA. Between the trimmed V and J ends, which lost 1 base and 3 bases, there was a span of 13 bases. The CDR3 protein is CASSLDSLAFYNEQFF. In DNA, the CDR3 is TGTGCCAGCAGCTTAGATTCACTAGCTTTCTACAATGAGCAGTTCTTC. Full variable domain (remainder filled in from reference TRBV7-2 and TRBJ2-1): GAGVSQSPSNKVTEKGKDVELRCDPISGHTALYWYRQSLGQGLEFLIYFQGNSAPDKSGLPSDRFSAERTGGSVSTLTIQRTQQEDSAVYLCASSLDSLAFYNEQFFGPGTRLTVL.

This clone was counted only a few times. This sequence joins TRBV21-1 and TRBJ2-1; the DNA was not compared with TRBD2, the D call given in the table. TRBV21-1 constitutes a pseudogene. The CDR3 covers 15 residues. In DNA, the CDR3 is TGTGCCAGCAGCAAGATCCCGAGAGCCTACAATGAGCAGTTCTTC. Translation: CASSKIPRAYNEQFF.

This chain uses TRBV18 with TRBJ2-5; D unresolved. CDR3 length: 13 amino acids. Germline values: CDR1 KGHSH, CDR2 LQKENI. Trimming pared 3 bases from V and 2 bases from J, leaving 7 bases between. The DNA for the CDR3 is TGTGCCAGCTCACCCCTGGCTCAAGAGACCCAGTACTTC. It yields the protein CASSPLAQETQYF.

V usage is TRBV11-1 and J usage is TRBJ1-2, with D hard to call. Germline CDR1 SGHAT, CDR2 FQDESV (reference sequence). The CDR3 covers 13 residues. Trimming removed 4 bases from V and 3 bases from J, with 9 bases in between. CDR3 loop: CASSSAGYYGYTF. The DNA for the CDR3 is TGTGCCAGCAGCTCCGCAGGCTACTATGGCTACACCTTC.

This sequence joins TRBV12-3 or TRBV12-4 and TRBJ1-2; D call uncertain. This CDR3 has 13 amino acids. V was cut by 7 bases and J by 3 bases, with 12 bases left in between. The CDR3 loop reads CASTLSGYYGYTF. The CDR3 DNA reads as TGTGCCAGCACCCTCAGCGGTTACTATGGCTACACCTTC.

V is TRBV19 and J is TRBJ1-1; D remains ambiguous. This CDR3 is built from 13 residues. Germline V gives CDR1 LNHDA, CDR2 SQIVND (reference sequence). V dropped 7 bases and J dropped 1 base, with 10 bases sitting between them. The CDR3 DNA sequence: TGTGCCAGTACCTCCGGGAAGAACACTGAAGCTTTCTTT. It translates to CASTSGKNTEAFF. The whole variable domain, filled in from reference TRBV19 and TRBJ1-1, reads DGGITQSPKYLFRKEGQNVTLSCEQNLNHDAMYWYRQDPGQGLRLIYYSQIVNDFQKGDIAEGYSVSREKKESFPLTVTSAQKNPTAFYLCASTSGKNTEAFFGQGTRLTVV.

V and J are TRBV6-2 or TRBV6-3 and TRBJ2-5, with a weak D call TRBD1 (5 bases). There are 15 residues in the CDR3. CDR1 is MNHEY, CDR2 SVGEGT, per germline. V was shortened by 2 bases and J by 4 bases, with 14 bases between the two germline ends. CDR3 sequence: CASSYRVAGLETQYF. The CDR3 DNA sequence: TGTGCCAGCAGTTACCGAGTCGCAGGGCTAGAGACCCAGTACTTC.

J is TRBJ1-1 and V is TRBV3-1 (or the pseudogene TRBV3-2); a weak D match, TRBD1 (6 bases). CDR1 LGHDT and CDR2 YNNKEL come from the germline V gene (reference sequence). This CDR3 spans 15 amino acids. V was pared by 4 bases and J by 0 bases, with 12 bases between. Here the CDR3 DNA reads TGTGCCAGCAGCCCCGGTAGGGGGTTGAACACTGAAGCTTTCTTT. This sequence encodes CASSPGRGLNTEAFF.

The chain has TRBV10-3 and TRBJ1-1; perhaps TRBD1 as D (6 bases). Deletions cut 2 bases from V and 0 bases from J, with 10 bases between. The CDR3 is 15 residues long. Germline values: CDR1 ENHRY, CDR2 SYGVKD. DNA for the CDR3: TGTGCCATCAGTGAGGCCAGGGGAATGAACACTGAAGCTTTCTTT. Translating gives CAISEARGMNTEAFF.

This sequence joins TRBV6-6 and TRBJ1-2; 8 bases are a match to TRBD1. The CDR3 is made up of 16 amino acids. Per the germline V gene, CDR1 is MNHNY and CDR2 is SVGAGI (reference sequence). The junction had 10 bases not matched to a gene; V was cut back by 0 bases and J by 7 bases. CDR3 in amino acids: CASSYSVGTGSGGYTF. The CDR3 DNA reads TGTGCCAGCAGTTACTCAGTCGGGACAGGTAGCGGTGGCTACACCTTC.

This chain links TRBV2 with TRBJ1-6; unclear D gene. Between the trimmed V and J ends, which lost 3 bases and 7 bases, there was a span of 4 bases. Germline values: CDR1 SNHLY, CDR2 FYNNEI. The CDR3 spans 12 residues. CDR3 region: CASSDRNSPLHF. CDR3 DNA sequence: TGTGCCAGCAGTGATAGGAATTCACCCCTCCACTTT.

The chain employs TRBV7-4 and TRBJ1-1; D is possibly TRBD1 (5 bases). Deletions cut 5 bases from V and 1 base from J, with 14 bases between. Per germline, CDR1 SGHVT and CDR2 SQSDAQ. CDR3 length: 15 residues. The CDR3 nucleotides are TGTGCCAGCAGCCCACGCCAGACAGAGAACACTGAAGCTTTCTTT. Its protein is CASSPRQTENTEAFF.

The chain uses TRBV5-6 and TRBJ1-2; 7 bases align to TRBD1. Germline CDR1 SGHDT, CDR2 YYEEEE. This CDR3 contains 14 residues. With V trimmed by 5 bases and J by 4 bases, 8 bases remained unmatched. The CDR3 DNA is TGTGCCAGCAGACGCCCCGGGACAGTCTATGGCTACACCTTC. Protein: CASRRPGTVYGYTF.

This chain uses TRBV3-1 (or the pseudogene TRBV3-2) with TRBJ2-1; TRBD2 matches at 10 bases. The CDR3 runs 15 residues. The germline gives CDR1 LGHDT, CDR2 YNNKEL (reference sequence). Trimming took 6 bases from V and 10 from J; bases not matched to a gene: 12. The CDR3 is CASSGGLAVVVEQFF. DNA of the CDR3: TGTGCCAGCAGTGGAGGACTAGCGGTCGTGGTGGAGCAGTTCTTC.